Shown below are 10 T cell receptor beta chains from a single sample sequenced in a study of beta chain features in type 1 diabetes. General study points: TCRB CDR3 length was moderately but significantly reduced in all four CD4+ subsets of Type 1 diabetes patients.

The authors reverse transcribed all of the isolated RNA, so sequencing captured expressed TCRB transcripts. Sequenced by immunoSEQ multiplex PCR; TCRdb stores in-frame clones only, minus some. The top ten clones hold about 0.014% of a sample with a few hundred thousand clones, approximately 15% of them seen once. No cognate antigen is known for these TCRs. Sequenced sample: naive CD4+ T cells from blood. The receptors here all came from a man aged 18 to 29 with type 1 diabetes.

This clone was seen only a few times. The chain links TRBV5-1 to TRBJ2-1; D may be TRBD2 (5 bases). CDR1 and CDR2 from the germline V gene are SGHRS and YFSETQ. The CDR3 covers 14 residues. The V and J ends lost 4 bases and 6 bases respectively, with 14 bases between them. As DNA, the CDR3 is TGCGCCAGCAGCCTGATAGGAGGAAGCAATGAGCAGTTCTTC. Translating gives CASSLIGGSNEQFF.

V gene TRBV28 combines with J gene TRBJ2-4; no firm D call. The V gene's germline CDR1 is MDHEN and CDR2 SYDVKM. There are 14 residues in the CDR3. V gave up 7 bases and J gave up 4 bases, with 14 bases separating them. CDR3 residues: CASIQLPSKNIQYF. In DNA, the CDR3 is TGTGCCAGCATACAGCTTCCATCTAAAAACATTCAGTACTTC.

This clone was detected only a few times. The J gene is TRBJ1-1, the V gene TRBV28; 8 bases line up with TRBD1. In germline, CDR1 is MDHEN, CDR2 SYDVKM. This CDR3 comprises 14 residues. V dropped 7 bases and J dropped 1; count of bases not matched to a gene: 5. The CDR3 reads CASTAGGPNTEAFF. CDR3 coding DNA: TGTGCCAGCACTGCAGGGGGCCCGAACACTGAAGCTTTCTTT. Together with reference TRBV28 and TRBJ1-1, the CDR3 gives the full variable domain: DVKVTQSSRYLVKRTGEKVFLECVQDMDHENMFWYRQDPGLGLRLIYFSYDVKMKEKGDIPEGYSVSREKKERFSLILESASTNQTSMYLCASTAGGPNTEAFFGQGTRLTVV.

Written as DNA, the CDR3 is TGTGCCAGCAGGGGAAGGATGGGGGGGAGCACAGATACGCAGTATTTT. This translates into CASRGRMGGSTDTQYF. The V call is TRBV7-9, the J call TRBJ2-3, with TRBD2 identical over 7 bases. With V trimmed by 6 bases and J by 0 bases, 9 bases remained unmatched. The CDR3 contains 16 residues. The V gene's germline CDR1 is SEHNR and CDR2 FQNEAQ (reference sequence). Filled out from reference TRBV7-9 and TRBJ2-3, the complete variable domain reads DTGVSQNPRHKITKRGQNVTFRCDPISEHNRLYWYRQTLGQGPEFLTYFQNEAQLEKSRLLSDRFSAERPKGSFSTLEIQRTEQGDSAMYLCASRGRMGGSTDTQYFGPGTRLTVL.

This clone turned up a few times. V is TRBV28 and J is TRBJ2-1, with 8 bases lining up with TRBD1. J gave up 8 bases and V 1 base, and 7 bases lay outside the gene matches. CDR1 and CDR2 (germline): MDHEN, SYDVKM. This CDR3 is 15 amino acids long. The CDR3 protein is CASSLSQGAPDEQFF. In DNA, the CDR3 is TGTGCCAGCAGTTTATCCCAGGGGGCGCCGGATGAGCAGTTCTTC.

V gene TRBV11-2 combines with J gene TRBJ1-5; D not resolved. The V gene lost 5 bases and the J gene lost 3 bases, with 14 bases spanning the gap. This CDR3 is 15 amino acids long. CDR1 is SGHAT, CDR2 FQNNGV, per germline. CDR3 sequence: CASSRGPSVNQPQHF. CDR3 bases: TGTGCCAGCAGCCGAGGCCCTTCTGTCAATCAGCCCCAGCATTTT.

This clone was counted only a few times. V gene TRBV9 combines with J gene TRBJ2-5, with D possibly being TRBD2 (5 bases). Matching the DNA end better, TRBJ2-7 makes the J call doubtful. Looked up from germline, CDR1 is SGDLS and CDR2 is YYNGEE. The CDR3 length is 14 residues. CDR3 amino acids: CASSPDGESYEQYF. The CDR3 nucleotides are TGTGCCAGCAGCCCGGACGGGGAGTCCTACGAGCAGTACTTC.

This clone was seen only a few times. The genes are TRBV30 and TRBJ2-5; D not resolved. Trimming stripped 2 bases from V and 4 bases from J, with 5 bases between. The CDR3 is 11 amino acids. CDR1 and CDR2 (germline): GTSNPN, SVGIG (reference sequence). In DNA, the CDR3 is TGTGCCTGGAGTATGAGAGAGACCCAGTACTTC. Protein sequence: CAWSMRETQYF.

In this sample, this clone turned up a few times. CDR3 nucleotide sequence: TGTGCCAGCAGCTTAGAAGGACTAGCGGGCGCCTCCTACAATGAGCAGTTCTTC. Its translation: CASSLEGLAGASYNEQFF. The chain uses TRBV11-1 and TRBJ2-1; 11 bases are a match to TRBD2. With V trimmed by 1 base and J by 0 bases, 5 bases remained unmatched. Germline V gives CDR1 SGHAT, CDR2 FQDESV (reference sequence). The CDR3 totals 18 residues.

V gene TRBV19 combines with J gene TRBJ2-1, with 10 bases fitting TRBD1. CDR3 length equals 13 residues. V lost 9 bases, J lost 9 bases, and 8 bases stayed unmatched. The germline V gene encodes CDR1 LNHDA and CDR2 SQIVND (reference sequence). CDR3 nucleotides: TGTGCCAGCTCCGGGACAGGGGTCAGTGAGCAGTTCTTC. Translating it yields CASSGTGVSEQFF.